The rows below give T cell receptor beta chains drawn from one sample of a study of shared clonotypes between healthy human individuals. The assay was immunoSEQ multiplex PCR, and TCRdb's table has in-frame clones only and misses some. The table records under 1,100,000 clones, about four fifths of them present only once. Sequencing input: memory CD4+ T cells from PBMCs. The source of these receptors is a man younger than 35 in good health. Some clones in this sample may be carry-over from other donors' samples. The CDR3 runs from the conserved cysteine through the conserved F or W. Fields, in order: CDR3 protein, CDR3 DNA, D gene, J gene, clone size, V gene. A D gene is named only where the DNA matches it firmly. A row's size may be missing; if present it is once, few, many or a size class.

CDR3: CASSSHGGSPTYEQYF
DNA: TGTGCCAGCAGCTCACACGGGGGGAGCCCCACCTACGAGCAGTACTTC
D: TRBD2
J: TRBJ2-7
size: NA
V: TRBV9

CDR3: CASKEVEGSDEQFF
DNA: TGTGCCAGCAAGGAGGTCGAGGGCAGCGATGAGCAGTTCTTC
D: NA
J: TRBJ2-1
size: once
V: TRBV6-1

CDR3: CSVGGTGGSYEQYF
DNA: TGCAGCGTTGGAGGGACAGGGGGGTCCTACGAGCAGTACTTC
D: TRBD1
J: TRBJ2-7
size: NA
V: TRBV29-1

CDR3: CASSLGLNTEAFF
DNA: TGCGCCAGCAGCTTGGGGCTAAACACTGAAGCTTTCTTT
D: NA
J: TRBJ1-1
size: few
V: TRBV5-1

CDR3: CASSPTDLNEKLFF
DNA: TGTGCCAGCAGTCCGACAGATCTTAATGAAAAACTGTTTTTT
D: NA
J: TRBJ1-4
size: many
V: TRBV27

CDR3: CASRIVAGGHEQFF
DNA: TGTGCCAGCAGGATCGTAGCGGGAGGGCATGAGCAGTTCTTC
D: TRBD2
J: TRBJ2-1
size: few
V: TRBV11-2

CDR3: CASSIRRGFDEQYF
DNA: TGTGCCAGTAGTATCCGTCGGGGTTTCGACGAGCAGTACTTC
D: NA
J: TRBJ2-7
size: NA
V: TRBV19

CDR3: CASGRQDSYEQYF
DNA: TGCGCCAGCGGACGACAGGATTCCTACGAGCAGTACTTC
D: NA
J: TRBJ2-7
size: NA
V: TRBV5-1

CDR3: CASSLRSYNEQFF
DNA: TGTGCCAGCAGTTTACGCTCCTACAATGAGCAGTTCTTC
D: NA
J: TRBJ2-1
size: NA
V: TRBV27

CDR3: CASSQDSWVGGYTF
DNA: TGTGCCAGCAGCCAAGATTCATGGGTGGGAGGCTACACCTTC
D: NA
J: TRBJ1-2
size: NA
V: TRBV14